These 31 T cell receptor beta chains share one sample of origin, sequenced in a study of blood T cell repertoires in COVID-19. The assay was immunoSEQ multiplex PCR, and TCRdb's table has in-frame clones only and misses some. The sample has more than 250,000 clones; about 89% are singletons. Material: PBMCs or T cells enriched from blood (not recorded which). Every receptor here comes from a woman in her twenties or thirties who had recovered from COVID-19.

The chain has TRBV29-1 and TRBJ2-3; D is undetermined. The CDR3 is 14 amino acids. CDR1 SQVTM and CDR2 ANQGSEA come from the germline V gene. Trimming removed 4 bases from V and 4 bases from J, with 15 bases in between. CDR3 amino acids: CSVARPVTADTQYF. In DNA form, the CDR3 reads TGCAGCGTTGCTAGGCCAGTAACGGCAGATACGCAGTATTTT.

The chain recombines TRBV9 with TRBJ2-3, with 12 bases matching TRBD2. This CDR3 spans 18 amino acids. With V trimmed by 3 bases and J by 2 bases, 10 bases remained unmatched. CDR1 SGDLS and CDR2 YYNGEE come from the germline V gene. CDR3 in amino acids: CASSATSGGSFNTDTQYF. As DNA, the CDR3 is TGTGCCAGCAGCGCTACTAGCGGGGGGTCATTCAACACAGATACGCAGTATTTT.

The chain recombines TRBV7-9 with TRBJ2-1; 8 bases line up with TRBD1. Germline loops: CDR1 SEHNR, CDR2 FQNEAQ (reference sequence). The junction had 8 bases not matched to a gene; V was cut back by 5 bases and J by 5 bases. The CDR3 is made up of 15 amino acids. For the CDR3, the DNA is TGTGCCAGCAGCGTCGGACAGGGATTAAACAATGAGCAGTTCTTC. This encodes CASSVGQGLNNEQFF. Full variable domain (rest looked up from reference TRBV7-9 and TRBJ2-1): DTGVSQNPRHKITKRGQNVTFRCDPISEHNRLYWYRQTLGQGPEFLTYFQNEAQLEKSRLLSDRFSAERPKGSFSTLEIQRTEQGDSAMYLCASSVGQGLNNEQFFGPGTRLTVL.

This clone was observed a few times. In DNA, the CDR3 is TGTGCCAGCAGTACGACAGGGTGGGGAACTGAAGCTTTCTTT. Amino acids: CASSTTGWGTEAFF. This sequence joins TRBV6-5 and TRBJ1-1, with 7 bases lining up with TRBD1. Germline lookup yields CDR1 MNHEY and CDR2 SVGAGI. The CDR3 extends over 14 amino acids. J gave up 5 bases and V 5 bases, and 8 bases lay outside the gene matches.

The chain joins TRBV6-4 to TRBJ1-6; the D gene is possibly TRBD1 (5 bases). V was pared by 4 bases and J by 8 bases, with 9 bases between. The V gene's germline CDR1 is MRHNA and CDR2 SNTAGT. The length of the CDR3 is 13 residues. The CDR3 bases are TGTGCCAGCAGTGGGGGGGGTCATTCACCCCTCCACTTT. This codes for CASSGGGHSPLHF.

The CDR3 region is CATGTSIGYTF. The CDR3 DNA reads as TGTGCCACCGGGACAAGTATTGGCTACACCTTC. V gene TRBV6-5 combines with J gene TRBJ1-2; D perhaps matches TRBD1 (6 bases). The CDR3 runs 11 residues. Germline CDR1 MNHEY, CDR2 SVGAGI. The V and J ends lost 10 bases and 7 bases respectively, with 13 bases between them.

This sequence joins TRBV29-1 and TRBJ1-4; TRBD1 matches at 7 bases. Germline loops: CDR1 SQVTM, CDR2 ANQGSEA. This CDR3 contains 13 residues. The V and J ends lost 4 bases and 7 bases, in that order; junction bases with no gene match: 6. CDR3 in DNA: TGCAGCGTTGCTACGACAGGGTTTGAAAAACTGTTTTTT. It is translated as CSVATTGFEKLFF.

The rearrangement links TRBV5-1 to TRBJ2-7, with a possible D match to TRBD2 (5 bases). Germline CDR1 is SGHRS and CDR2 is YFSETQ. The V end lost 2 bases, the J end lost 3 bases, and 12 bases lay between the germline ends. The CDR3 is 14 amino acids. CDR3 sequence reads: CASSFTGIHYEQYF. CDR3 in DNA: TGCGCCAGCAGCTTCACCGGGATACACTACGAGCAGTACTTC.

The J gene is TRBJ1-2, the V gene TRBV4-1; D possibly corresponds to TRBD1 (6 bases). V lost 0 bases and J 7 bases, leaving 15 bases between the germline ends. The germline V gene encodes CDR1 MGHRA and CDR2 YSYEKL. This CDR3 contains 15 residues. CDR3 sequence reads: CASSQDQGLSAGYTF. The DNA of the CDR3 is TGCGCCAGCAGCCAAGATCAGGGGTTGTCGGCTGGCTACACCTTC.

This clone was seen only once. The rearrangement links TRBV7-3 to TRBJ2-1; D is unresolved. V dropped 2 bases and J dropped 7 bases, with 9 bases sitting between them. Per germline, CDR1 SGHTA and CDR2 FQGTGA. The CDR3 totals 13 residues. The CDR3 region is CASSLSLENEQFF. The CDR3 nucleotides are TGTGCCAGCAGCTTATCACTCGAAAATGAGCAGTTCTTC.

The chain is built from TRBV6-1 and TRBJ2-5; TRBD1 might be the D (6 bases). Trimming took off 2 bases at V and 1 base at J, with 8 bases between the two ends. The germline V gene has CDR1 MNHNS and CDR2 SASEGT. CDR3 size: 14 residues. CDR3 coding DNA: TGTGCCAGCAGTGAATACAGGGTCCAAGAGACCCAGTACTTC. It is translated as CASSEYRVQETQYF.

The rearrangement joins TRBV11-3 to TRBJ1-1; no clear D. Germline V gene sequence: CDR1 SGHNT, CDR2 YENEEA. The CDR3 has 12 residues. Trimming cost V 0 bases and J 5 bases, with 4 bases left between them. The CDR3 DNA reads as TGTGCCAGCAGCTTAGACGGGACTGAAGCTTTCTTT. Translation gives CASSLDGTEAFF. Together with reference TRBV11-3 and TRBJ1-1, the CDR3 gives the full variable domain: EAGVVQSPRYKIIEKKQPVAFWCNPISGHNTLYWYLQNLGQGPELLIRYENEEAVDDSQLPKDRFSAERLKGVDSTLKIQPAELGDSAVYLCASSLDGTEAFFGQGTRLTVV.

This clone was recorded only once. The V call is TRBV7-2, the J call TRBJ2-5; 14 bases are a match to TRBD2. V gave up 5 bases and J gave up 7 bases; unmatched junction bases: 9. Germline loops: CDR1 SGHTA, CDR2 FQGNSA. This CDR3 has 16 residues. CDR3: CASSARSGLAGGTQYF. DNA for the CDR3: TGTGCCAGCAGCGCCAGATCCGGACTAGCGGGGGGGACCCAGTACTTC.

The J gene is TRBJ1-1, the V gene TRBV6-5; no clear D gene. Looked up from germline, CDR1 is MNHEY and CDR2 is SVGAGI. Trimming removed 2 bases at V and 10 bases at J, with 14 bases between. This CDR3 comprises 13 residues. In DNA, the CDR3 is TGTGCCAGCAGTTACGGAGGACTAGGTGGAGCTTTCTTT. It translates to CASSYGGLGGAFF.

Concerning this clone itself: An end of the junction differs from the germline gene, which may be a read error. Different DNA sequences within this sample yield the same CDR3. This sequence joins TRBV19 and TRBJ2-7; 7 positions agree with TRBD1. CDR3 length equals 15 residues. Per germline, CDR1 LNHDA and CDR2 SQIVND (reference sequence). DNA of the CDR3: TGCGCCAGTAGCTCGACCCGGGACAGCTCCTACGAGCAGTACTTC. Translated: CASSSTRDSSYEQYF.

This clone has only one observation. The V and J genes are TRBV5-1 and TRBJ1-1; tentative D call: TRBD1 (6 bases). CDR1 is SGHRS, CDR2 YFSETQ, per germline. This CDR3 has 14 residues. Between the trimmed V and J ends, which lost 7 bases and 4 bases, there was a span of 17 bases. The chain's CDR3 is CASHTTGRGTEAFF. CDR3 DNA sequence: TGCGCCAGCCACACCACAGGGAGGGGCACTGAAGCTTTCTTT.

This clone was counted a single time. J is TRBJ2-7 and V is TRBV4-1; 12 bases map to TRBD2. With 2 bases clipped from V and 6 bases from J, the junction kept 11 bases outside the gene matches. Germline CDR1 reads MGHRA; CDR2 reads YSYEKL. This CDR3 spans 17 amino acids. CDR3 region: CASSQKAASGGVGEQYF. CDR3 DNA: TGCGCCAGCAGCCAAAAGGCAGCTAGCGGGGGGGTAGGCGAGCAGTACTTC.

The chain has TRBV30 and TRBJ1-3; no reliable D call. This CDR3 region has 16 residues. Per germline, CDR1 GTSNPN and CDR2 SVGIG (reference sequence). Trimming shortened V by 1 base and J by 0 bases, and 13 bases separated the two germline ends. In nucleotides, the CDR3 is TGTGCCTGGAGTGCTGGGCCCCTTTCCTCTGGAAACACCATATATTTT. Translating it yields CAWSAGPLSSGNTIYF.

This chain joins TRBV4-3 and TRBJ1-5; 7 nucleotides align to TRBD1. This CDR3 has 15 residues. Germline CDR1 and CDR2: LGHNA and YSLEER. Trimming at V came to 3 bases and at J to 3 bases, leaving 5 bases not matched to a gene. CDR3 bases: TGCGCCAGCAGCCACGGGACAGCGCTCAATCAGCCCCAGCATTTT. It codes for CASSHGTALNQPQHF.

This clone was detected only once. This chain links TRBV5-4 with TRBJ2-5; a possible D gene is TRBD2 (6 bases). V lost 2 bases and J 1 base, leaving 12 bases between the germline ends. The CDR3 contains 15 residues. Germline CDR1 and CDR2: SGHNT and YYREEE (reference sequence). CDR3 sequence: CASSLRPGLQETQYF. The CDR3 DNA is TGTGCCAGCAGCTTACGACCGGGACTCCAAGAGACCCAGTACTTC.

The chain uses TRBV9 and TRBJ2-7; 10 nucleotides align to TRBD1. Germline CDR1 reads SGDLS; CDR2 reads YYNGEE. The junction had 11 bases not matched to a gene; V was cut back by 4 bases and J by 4 bases. This CDR3 spans 16 amino acids. The CDR3 bases are TGTGCCAGCAGCCCTCAAACCGGGACAGGGGTATACGAGCAGTACTTC. It encodes CASSPQTGTGVYEQYF.

The V and J genes are TRBV6-5 and TRBJ2-3; tentative D call: TRBD2 (6 bases). This CDR3 has 14 amino acids. CDR1 MNHEY and CDR2 SVGAGI come from the germline V gene. V was cut by 5 bases and J by 2 bases, with 11 bases left in between. CDR3 in amino acids: CASSRDSYTDTQYF. The CDR3 DNA is TGTGCCAGCAGTAGGGACTCCTACACAGATACGCAGTATTTT.

The DNA for the CDR3 is TGTGCCATACTAGACCCCGGGACAGCCTACGAGCAGTACTTC. Its protein is CAILDPGTAYEQYF. The chain uses TRBV10-3 and TRBJ2-7; 7 nucleotides match TRBD1. The germline CDR1 and CDR2 sequences are ENHRY and SYGVKD. The CDR3 loop spans 14 amino acids. V was clipped by 9 bases and J by 2 bases; unmatched bases: 10.

V and J are TRBV5-6 and TRBJ2-1; no clear D. Germline V lookup: CDR1 SGHDT, CDR2 YYEEEE. Trimming removed 0 bases at V and 4 bases at J, with 5 bases between. This CDR3 has 13 amino acids. In DNA, the CDR3 is TGTGCCAGCAGCTTGGGCGGATACAATGAGCAGTTCTTC. Amino acids: CASSLGGYNEQFF.

The chain recombines TRBV19 with TRBJ1-3; no reliable D call. V was shortened by 3 bases and J by 2 bases, with 8 bases between the two germline ends. Germline CDR1 and CDR2: LNHDA and SQIVND (reference sequence). The CDR3 spans 14 residues. DNA for the CDR3: TGTGCCAGTAGTATCGGAAGCGCTGGAAACACCATATATTTT. It specifies CASSIGSAGNTIYF.

This chain joins TRBV11-2 and TRBJ1-1, with 9 bases that match TRBD1. V shed 1 base and J 4 bases; nucleotides not matched to a gene: 1. The CDR3 covers 14 residues. Looked up from germline, CDR1 is SGHAT and CDR2 is FQNNGV. This CDR3 reads CASSLVTGGTEAFF. Here the CDR3 DNA reads TGTGCCAGCAGCTTAGTGACAGGGGGCACTGAAGCTTTCTTT. Complete variable domain (other parts from reference TRBV11-2 and TRBJ1-1): EAGVAQSPRYKIIEKRQSVAFWCNPISGHATLYWYQQILGQGPKLLIQFQNNGVVDDSQLPKDRFSAERLKGVDSTLKIQPAKLEDSAVYLCASSLVTGGTEAFFGQGTRLTVV.

V and J are TRBV7-2 and TRBJ2-1; the match to TRBD2 covers 7 bases. The CDR3 loop spans 16 amino acids. The V gene's germline CDR1 is SGHTA and CDR2 FQGNSA. V was pared by 5 bases and J by 4 bases, with 11 bases of the junction left unmatched. CDR3 sequence reads: CASSPAGGTVYNEQFF. CDR3 nucleotide sequence: TGTGCCAGCAGCCCCGCCGGGGGGACGGTTTACAATGAGCAGTTCTTC.

V gene TRBV18 combines with J gene TRBJ2-5; maybe TRBD2 (5 bases). V gave up 2 bases and J gave up 7 bases, with 14 bases separating them. From germline, CDR1 is KGHSH and CDR2 LQKENI. The CDR3 is 14 amino acids. The CDR3 nucleotides read TGTGCCAGCTCACCAACGGCGCAGGCGGGGACCCAGTACTTC. It encodes CASSPTAQAGTQYF.

J is TRBJ1-5 and V is TRBV6-1; TRBD1 is a possible D gene (5 bases). The germline CDR1 and CDR2 sequences are MNHNS and SASEGT. V dropped 2 bases and J dropped 0 bases, with 14 bases sitting between them. This CDR3 has 17 residues. This CDR3 reads CASSELKGGGSNQPQHF. CDR3 DNA sequence: TGTGCCAGCAGTGAATTGAAGGGCGGGGGTAGCAATCAGCCCCAGCATTTT.

This chain's CDR3 is CATSDSHYPNTGELFF. The CDR3 bases are TGTGCCACCAGTGATTCCCACTACCCTAACACCGGGGAGCTGTTTTTT. The chain uses TRBV24-1 and TRBJ2-2, with D unclear. Germline V CDR1 and CDR2: KGHDR, SFDVKD. The CDR3 runs 16 residues. V dropped 2 bases and J dropped 2 bases, with 11 bases sitting between them.

The J gene is TRBJ1-1, the V gene TRBV5-4; possibly TRBD1 for D (5 bases). Per germline, CDR1 SGHNT and CDR2 YYREEE (reference sequence). The CDR3 has 15 amino acids. Trimming removed 1 base at V and 7 bases at J, with 17 bases between. The CDR3 spells CASSLLGREVDEAFF. For the CDR3, the DNA is TGTGCCAGCAGCTTGCTTGGCAGGGAGGTGGATGAAGCTTTCTTT.